This TCR beta chain is from a study of technical replicates of blood from several donors. The trim removed 2 bases at V and 10 bases at J, leaving 8 bases unmatched. The CDR3 runs 14 residues. The germline gives CDR1 LGHNA, CDR2 YSLEER. Clones were sequenced by immunoSEQ multiplex PCR, and TCRdb holds only the in-frame ones, with some missing. The sample has 75,000 to 100,000 clones, roughly 96% seen once. This chain connects TRBV4-3 to TRBJ2-1, with 7 bases that match TRBD2. The sample taken for sequencing was T cells isolated from PBMCs. The receptor was derived from a human donor in good health. The CDR3 loop reads CASSQSPGLREQFF. The CDR3 DNA reads TGCGCCAGCAGCCAAAGCCCGGGACTACGAGAGCAGTTCTTC.